This is a list of T cell receptor beta chains from one sample in a study of T cell responses to AZD1222 COVID-19 vaccine. Sequenced by immunoSEQ multiplex PCR; TCRdb stores in-frame clones only, minus some. The data hold roughly 120,000 clones, with about 88% observed a single time. The specimen was peripheral blood, collected on day 0 of MenACWY control vaccination. These receptors all stem from an adult in good health. Each CDR3 is given with its conserved first and last residue. A D gene is named only where the DNA matches it firmly.

v_call,j_call,d_call,cdr3_aa
TRBV1,TRBJ2-5,-,CTSSQDNRLTRETQYF
TRBV9,TRBJ2-3,-,CASSVTSSDTQYF
TRBV18,TRBJ2-7,TRBD2,CASSPTSGPYEQYF
TRBV28,TRBJ2-7,-,CASSLVSGPYEQYF
TRBV29-1,TRBJ2-3,-,CSVQPGDTQYF
TRBV30,TRBJ2-4,-,CAWSVKGARAKNIQYF
TRBV5-6,TRBJ2-3,TRBD1,CASSWTGGEDTQYF
TRBV28,TRBJ2-5,-,CASTPGWGREETQYF
TRBV5-4,TRBJ1-1,-,CASSPLTGPEAFF
TRBV12-3/TRBV12-4,TRBJ2-1,-,CASSLIHEQFF
TRBV3-1/TRBV3-2,TRBJ2-1,-,CASNRRGLARSYNEQFF
TRBV12-1,TRBJ2-3,-,CASSLRLAGRGDTQYF
TRBV11-3,TRBJ1-1,-,CASSLGTGTEAFF
TRBV6-6,TRBJ2-7,-,CASSYSPDISYEQYF
TRBV5-1,TRBJ1-2,-,CASSWDPTGYGYTF
TRBV28,TRBJ2-5,TRBD1,CATKVGTGGLNF
TRBV5-4,TRBJ2-7,-,CASSPGGGQIYEQYF
TRBV20-1,TRBJ1-1,TRBD1,CSAPQGTDAFF
TRBV9,TRBJ1-4,TRBD1,CASSGGQGQVKEKLFF
TRBV3-1/TRBV3-2,TRBJ1-2,-,CASSRRDSGYTF
TRBV7-2,TRBJ1-5,TRBD1,CASSFAGGYNQPQHF
TRBV2,TRBJ2-2,-,CASTSGDTGELFF
TRBV19,TRBJ1-2,-,CASSIDPSRNYGYTF
TRBV20-1,TRBJ2-7,-,CSAWTALEQYF
TRBV9,TRBJ2-1,TRBD2,CASSTGLAGGPQNEQFF
TRBV28,TRBJ2-7,-,CASSTGTPAYEQYF
TRBV28,TRBJ2-7,-,CASSLWGSELLNEQYF
TRBV5-1,TRBJ2-1,-,CASHVEDEQFF
TRBV27,TRBJ2-3,-,CASSFIGRSTDTQYF
TRBV30,TRBJ1-1,-,CAWRGSGTEAFF
TRBV18,TRBJ1-1,-,CASSPFDRNTEAFF
TRBV2,TRBJ2-1,TRBD1,CASRQTGGQFF
TRBV9,TRBJ2-7,-,CASSGDGRSKEQYF
TRBV27,TRBJ1-1,-,CASSLGTGGQMNTEAFF
TRBV29-1,TRBJ2-7,TRBD2,CSVEGDYAYEQYF
TRBV6-6,TRBJ2-2,-,CASSITRLVPGELFF
TRBV21-1,TRBJ1-5,-,CASSKVGGGNQPQHF
TRBV9,TRBJ2-1,-,CASSVEGTWENEQFF
TRBV28,TRBJ2-7,-,CASSRVSLPNEQYF
TRBV6-1,TRBJ2-3,-,CASSEVVGRTDTQYF